A selection of T cell receptor beta chains follows, all from one sample in a study. TCRdb reprocessed the 5' RACE reads with MiXCR, giving one entry per CDR3 protein. The sample records under 6,000 distinct CDR3 sequences, approximately 40% being singletons. The sequencing sample was made of memory CD4+ T cells sorted from blood. The source is a female donor with breast cancer. Both conserved end residues are part of each CDR3. The D gene is left open where the match is weak. Size is omitted from some rows. Given values are once, few, many or a class for expanded clones.

V,size,D,J,CDR3,DNA
TRBV4-2,medium-sized,TRBD1,TRBJ2-3,CASSQDVGGRQYF,TGTGCCAGCAGCCAAGATGTAGGGGGCCGGCAGTATTTT
TRBV5-1,few,.,TRBJ1-1,CASSLGPGRENTEAFF,TGCGCCAGCAGCTTGGGGCCGGGTCGGGAGAACACTGAAGCTTTCTTT
TRBV10-3,many,TRBD1,TRBJ2-7,CAIRDPGQGEQYF,TGTGCCATCAGGGACCCCGGACAGGGGGAGCAGTACTTC
TRBV6-1,few,TRBD1,TRBJ1-1,CASVTDRGMNTEAFF,TGTGCCAGCGTAACCGACAGGGGAATGAACACTGAAGCTTTCTTT
TRBV5-6,.,.,TRBJ2-3,CARSTTGAGTKYF,TGTGCAAGAAGCACGACAGGAGCGGGTACGAAGTATTTT
TRBV4-1,.,.,TRBJ1-4,CANSQAAGATNEKLFF,TGCGCCAACAGCCAAGCCGCGGGGGCAACTAATGAAAAACTGTTTTTT
TRBV5-1,.,TRBD1,TRBJ2-3,CASSTRGQGRVADTQYF,TGCGCCAGCAGCACCCGAGGACAGGGCCGGGTTGCAGATACGCAGTATTTT
TRBV27,many,TRBD1,TRBJ1-5,CASKMGQGSNQPQHF,TGTGCCAGCAAGATGGGACAGGGAAGCAATCAGCCCCAGCATTTT
TRBV6-5,.,TRBD1,TRBJ2-7,CASSTTGYEQYF,TGTGCCAGCAGTACGACAGGGTACGAGCAGTACTTC
TRBV5-1,.,.,TRBJ2-7,CASSSAGTYEQYF,TGCGCCAGCAGCTCCGCGGGGACCTACGAGCAGTACTTC
TRBV4-1,.,TRBD1,TRBJ2-1,CASSQAGTGTYNEQFF,TGCGCCAGCAGCCAAGCCGGGACAGGGACGTACAATGAGCAGTTCTTC
TRBV6-5,medium-sized,.,TRBJ2-1,CASSQGPNEQFF,TGTGCCAGCAGCCAGGGACCTAATGAGCAGTTCTTC
TRBV6-5,.,.,TRBJ1-2,CASSYSPTGIGGYTF,TGTGCCAGCAGTTACTCGCCAACAGGGATAGGTGGCTACACCTTC
TRBV28,many,.,TRBJ1-5,CASRSSGNQPQHF,TGTGCCAGCAGATCCTCGGGGAATCAGCCCCAGCATTTT
TRBV5-1,many,TRBD1,TRBJ2-7,CASSFGGQGSYEQYF,TGCGCCAGCAGCTTTGGTGGACAGGGCTCCTACGAGCAGTACTTC
TRBV20-1,.,.,TRBJ1-2,CRTDNREGYGYTF,TGCAGGACAGACAACAGGGAGGGCTATGGCTACACCTTC
TRBV20-1,few,.,TRBJ2-5,CSAPKYQETQYF,TGCAGTGCTCCCAAGTACCAAGAGACCCAGTACTTC
TRBV12-3/TRBV12-4,medium-sized,.,TRBJ2-1,CASSSRRASSYNEQFF,TGTGCCAGCAGTTCTCGGCGGGCTAGCTCCTACAATGAGCAGTTCTTC
TRBV12-3/TRBV12-4,medium-sized,.,TRBJ2-6,CASTSSGANVLTF,TGTGCCAGCACCTCCTCTGGGGCCAACGTCCTGACTTTC
TRBV29-1,many,TRBD1,TRBJ2-3,CSVRQGVDTQYF,TGCAGCGTGCGTCAGGGGGTCGATACGCAGTATTTT
TRBV5-4,medium-sized,.,TRBJ2-1,CASSHANREQFF,TGTGCCAGCAGCCATGCGAACAGAGAGCAGTTCTTC
TRBV28,many,TRBD1,TRBJ2-7,CASHRGTNYEQYF,TGTGCCAGTCACAGGGGAACTAACTACGAGCAGTACTTC
TRBV20-1,.,TRBD2,TRBJ2-7,CSARTSGSYEQYF,TGCAGTGCCAGGACTAGCGGGAGTTACGAGCAGTACTTC
TRBV7-2,many,.,TRBJ2-5,CASTATVQETQYF,TGTGCCAGCACTGCGACAGTCCAAGAGACCCAGTACTTC
TRBV5-1,medium-sized,TRBD2,TRBJ2-1,CASSPELAGHNEQFF,TGCGCCAGCAGCCCCGAGCTAGCGGGACACAATGAGCAGTTCTTC
TRBV5-1,.,TRBD1,TRBJ1-2,CASSSYRDRGRNGYTF,TGCGCCAGCAGCTCATACCGGGACAGGGGGCGAAATGGCTACACCTTC
TRBV12-3/TRBV12-4,many,TRBD1,TRBJ1-4,CASSTGTGITNEKLFF,TGTGCCAGCAGCACTGGGACAGGGATAACTAATGAAAAACTGTTTTTT
TRBV29-1,medium-sized,.,TRBJ2-5,CSVTRQQETQYF,TGCAGCGTTACCCGACAGCAAGAGACCCAGTACTTC
TRBV6-5,.,TRBD1,TRBJ2-3,CASSRQGGYSTDTQYF,TGTGCCAGCAGCCGACAGGGGGGATATAGCACAGATACGCAGTATTTT
TRBV20-1,.,.,TRBJ2-1,CSAPKLAGYNEQFF,TGCAGCGCTCCAAAGCTCGCCGGATACAATGAGCAGTTCTTC
TRBV18,many,.,TRBJ2-1,CASSPGADSYNEQFF,TGTGCCAGCTCACCGGGTGCCGACTCCTACAATGAGCAGTTCTTC
TRBV6-5,.,TRBD1,TRBJ2-7,CASSRPGQETHEQYF,TGTGCCAGCAGCCGCCCGGGACAGGAGACCCACGAGCAGTACTTC
TRBV5-6,many,.,TRBJ2-7,CASSLGGYEQYF,TGTGCCAGCAGCTTGGGAGGCTACGAGCAGTACTTC
TRBV9,many,.,TRBJ2-1,CASSVSTGASYNEQFF,TGTGCCAGCAGCGTCAGCACAGGAGCCTCCTACAATGAGCAGTTCTTC
TRBV7-9,medium-sized,.,TRBJ2-7,CASSLGVRVYEQYF,TGTGCCAGCAGCTTGGGCGTTCGTGTCTACGAGCAGTACTTC
TRBV7-6,many,.,TRBJ2-3,CASSAGTDTDTQYF,TGTGCCAGCAGCGCCGGGACCGACACAGATACGCAGTATTTT
TRBV5-1,.,.,TRBJ2-1,CASSLRAGTLYYNEQFF,TGCGCCAGCAGCTTGAGGGCAGGTACGCTCTATTACAATGAGCAGTTCTTC
TRBV6-5,.,.,TRBJ2-7,CASSQFRSNYEQYF,TGTGCCAGCAGCCAATTTAGAAGTAATTACGAGCAGTACTTC
TRBV21-1,.,.,TRBJ2-1,CASSGGQGALYNEQFF,TGTGCCAGCAGCGGGGGTCAGGGGGCATTGTACAATGAGCAGTTCTTC
TRBV11-3,medium-sized,.,TRBJ2-1,CASSLDGGVSSYNEQFF,TGTGCCAGCAGCTTAGATGGCGGGGTAAGCTCCTACAATGAGCAGTTCTTC
TRBV2,few,.,TRBJ1-5,CASSDRRGNQPQHF,TGTGCCAGCAGTGACAGAAGAGGGAATCAGCCCCAGCATTTT
TRBV3-1,.,.,TRBJ2-4,CASSQQPGWRAQYF,TGTGCCAGCAGCCAACAGCCCGGGTGGAGGGCACAGTACTTC
TRBV24-1,.,TRBD1,TRBJ2-1,CATSGRQGSAYNEQFF,TGTGCCACCAGTGGCCGACAGGGGTCCGCGTACAATGAGCAGTTCTTC
TRBV6-2/TRBV6-3,.,.,TRBJ2-5,CASSSSRLSETQYF,TGTGCCAGCAGCTCTTCCAGGCTCAGTGAGACCCAGTACTTC
TRBV24-1,.,.,TRBJ1-5,CATSSDGDFSNQAQHF,TGTGCCACCAGTTCCGACGGAGACTTTAGCAATCAGGCCCAGCATTTT
TRBV6-5,few,.,TRBJ1-5,CASSYGGGMNQPQHF,TGTGCCAGCAGTTACGGTGGAGGGATGAATCAGCCCCAGCATTTT
TRBV7-6,.,TRBD2,TRBJ2-1,CASSLFSGSVNEQFF,TGTGCCAGCAGCCTTTTTAGCGGGAGTGTTAATGAGCAGTTCTTC
TRBV7-6,.,TRBD2,TRBJ2-7,CAGAGRAGKQYF,TGTGCCGGCGCAGGGAGGGCCGGTAAGCAGTACTTC
TRBV18,.,.,TRBJ1-5,CASSPGHWGPQHF,TGTGCCAGCTCACCAGGCCATTGGGGGCCCCAGCATTTT
TRBV7-3,many,.,TRBJ2-3,CASSSGRGDTQYF,TGTGCCAGCAGCTCCGGACGCGGTGATACGCAGTATTTT
TRBV18,few,.,TRBJ2-7,CASSYEQGYEQYF,TGTGCCAGCTCATACGAGCAGGGCTACGAGCAGTACTTC
TRBV6-5,.,TRBD1,TRBJ1-5,CASSPDRGGQPQHF,TGTGCCAGCAGTCCCGACAGGGGAGGACAGCCCCAGCATTTT
TRBV27,few,.,TRBJ2-7,CASSPDTTYEQYF,TGTGCCAGCAGCCCCGACACCACCTACGAGCAGTACTTC
TRBV12-3/TRBV12-4,.,TRBD1,TRBJ1-1,CASSLYRGHTEAFF,TGTGCCAGCAGTTTATACAGGGGGCACACTGAAGCTTTCTTT